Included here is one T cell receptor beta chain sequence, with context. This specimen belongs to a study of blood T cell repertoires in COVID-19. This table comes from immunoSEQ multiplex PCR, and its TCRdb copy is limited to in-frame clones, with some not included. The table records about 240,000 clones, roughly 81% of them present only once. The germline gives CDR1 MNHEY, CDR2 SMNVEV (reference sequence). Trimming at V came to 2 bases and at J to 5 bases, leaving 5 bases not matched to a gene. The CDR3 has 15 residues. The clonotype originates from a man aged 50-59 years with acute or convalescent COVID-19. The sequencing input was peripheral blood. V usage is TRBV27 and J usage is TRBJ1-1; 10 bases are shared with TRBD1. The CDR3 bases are TGTGCCAGCAGTTTAGAGACAGGGGGCAATACTGAAGCTTTCTTT. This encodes CASSLETGGNTEAFF.